These T cell receptor beta chains were read from a single sample in a study of cytomegalovirus exposure and HLA in healthy donors. Assay: immunoSEQ multiplex PCR; the TCRdb copy retains only in-frame clones and omits some. This sample has about 120,000 clones, with 85% to 90% found just once. Sample: PBMCs. The receptor source for this set is a woman aged 18-29 years in good health and CMV-seropositive. CDR3s include the opening cysteine and the closing phenylalanine or tryptophan. A D gene is named only where the DNA matches it firmly. Not all rows give a size; the values are once, few, many and, for expanded clones, a class.

15	TRBJ2-7	TRBV5-6	.	.	CASSPWVLLAGEQYF	TGTGCCAGCAGCCCCTGGGTTCTCTTGGCGGGGGAGCAGTACTTC
15	TRBJ2-1	TRBV30	.	TRBD2	CAWSVATSGYNEQFF	TGTGCCTGGAGTGTAGCGACTAGCGGATACAATGAGCAGTTCTTC
13	TRBJ2-5	TRBV9	.	.	CASSVDGQETQYF	TGTGCCAGCAGCGTAGACGGGCAAGAGACCCAGTACTTC
13	TRBJ1-1	TRBV11-3	.	.	CASSPNSRGEAFF	TGTGCCAGCAGCCCAAACAGCCGAGGGGAAGCTTTCTTT
15	TRBJ1-4	TRBV28	.	.	CASSPGGSTNEKLFF	TGTGCCAGCAGCCCCGGGGGGTCAACTAATGAAAAACTGTTTTTT
15	TRBJ1-6	TRBV6-1	.	.	CASSNRVLNNSPLHF	TGTGCCAGCAGTAACAGGGTTTTGAATAATTCACCCCTCCACTTT
18	TRBJ1-2	TRBV15	.	TRBD1	CATSRDSYTGQTNYGYTF	TGTGCCACCAGCAGAGATAGTTACACGGGACAGACTAACTATGGCTACACCTTC
14	TRBJ2-3	TRBV14	.	.	CASSRRASTDTQYF	TGTGCCAGCTCACGGAGGGCGTCCACAGATACGCAGTATTTT
14	TRBJ2-7	TRBV5-4	.	.	CASSRTGSVYEQYF	TGTGCCAGCAGCCGCACAGGGTCAGTCTACGAGCAGTACTTC
16	TRBJ1-2	TRBV5-5	.	TRBD1	CASSLASGTGGHGYTF	TGTGCCAGCAGCTTGGCGTCGGGGACAGGGGGCCACGGCTACACCTTC
16	TRBJ2-3	TRBV18	.	.	CASSPSVGGARDTQYF	TGTGCCAGCTCACCTTCGGTTGGAGGGGCCAGAGATACGCAGTATTTT
13	TRBJ1-1	TRBV5-1	.	TRBD1	CASSFTGGTEAFF	TGCGCCAGCAGCTTCACAGGGGGCACTGAAGCTTTCTTT
15	TRBJ2-2	TRBV6-5	.	.	CASSYRERNTGELFF	TGTGCCAGCAGTTACCGAGAAAGGAACACCGGGGAGCTGTTTTTT
16	TRBJ1-2	TRBV6-6	.	.	CASSGFWGEYNYGYTF	TGTGCCAGCAGTGGCTTTTGGGGGGAGTATAACTATGGCTACACCTTC
13	TRBJ2-1	TRBV5-1	.	.	CASSRTGPSGQFF	TGCGCCAGCAGCCGTACAGGGCCCTCCGGGCAGTTCTTC
15	TRBJ1-2	TRBV7-6	.	TRBD1	CASSLEARGQEGYTF	TGTGCCAGCAGCTTAGAGGCCAGGGGGCAGGAGGGCTACACCTTC
16	TRBJ2-7	TRBV4-3	.	TRBD2	CASSQELSGGIYEQYF	TGCGCCAGCAGCCAAGAATTATCGGGAGGGATCTACGAGCAGTACTTC
13	TRBJ1-4	TRBV2	.	.	CASSVWGAEKLFF	TGTGCCAGCAGTGTTTGGGGCGCTGAAAAACTGTTTTTT
14	TRBJ2-3	TRBV7-8	.	.	CASSLSAGLDTQYF	TGTGCCAGCAGCTTAAGTGCAGGACTAGATACGCAGTATTTT
16	TRBJ2-3	TRBV9	.	TRBD2	CASSAPTSGRGDTQYF	TGTGCCAGCAGCGCCCCCACTAGCGGGAGGGGAGATACGCAGTATTTT
11	TRBJ1-1	TRBV11-3	.	.	CASSLYREAFF	TGTGCCAGCAGCCTTTACAGAGAAGCTTTCTTT
15	TRBJ2-3	TRBV27	.	.	CASSPTDDYTDTQYF	TGTGCCAGCAGCCCGACCGACGACTACACAGATACGCAGTATTTT
14	TRBJ1-1	TRBV6-6	.	TRBD1	CASSYPTGETEAFF	TGTGCCAGCAGTTACCCGACAGGGGAAACTGAAGCTTTCTTT
14	TRBJ2-7	TRBV28	.	.	CASNSPHNPYEQYF	TGTGCCAGTAACTCACCCCATAACCCTTACGAGCAGTACTTC
14	TRBJ1-2	TRBV5-1	.	TRBD1	CASSRTGGAGGYTF	TGCGCCAGCAGCCGTACAGGGGGCGCGGGTGGCTACACCTTC
15	TRBJ1-1	TRBV5-8	once	.	CASSFDPRRNTEAFF	TGTGCCAGCAGCTTTGACCCGAGGAGGAACACTGAAGCTTTCTTT
13	TRBJ1-1	TRBV6-5	.	TRBD1	CASNLQGDTEAFF	TGTGCCAGCAATCTTCAGGGGGACACTGAAGCTTTCTTT
15	TRBJ2-7	TRBV30	.	TRBD1	CAWRGPGTGTYEQYF	TGTGCCTGGAGGGGGCCGGGGACAGGGACGTACGAGCAGTACTTC
14	TRBJ2-3	TRBV4-2	few	.	CASSQEGAVEAQYF	TGTGCCAGCAGCCAAGAGGGAGCGGTAGAAGCGCAGTATTTT
14	TRBJ2-5	TRBV11-2	.	.	CASSLAGTGETQYF	TGTGCCAGCAGCTTAGCGGGTACAGGGGAGACCCAGTACTTC
15	TRBJ1-2	TRBV6-5	once	.	CASSFRLGTNYGYTF	TGTGCCAGCAGTTTTCGACTCGGGACTAACTATGGCTACACCTTC
15	TRBJ2-3	TRBV7-8	.	TRBD2	CASSLGLAGTDTQYF	TGTGCCAGCAGCTTAGGATTAGCGGGAACAGATACGCAGTATTTT
13	TRBJ1-2	TRBV6-5	.	.	CASSPEGLYGYTF	TGTGCCAGCAGTCCGGAGGGACTCTATGGCTACACCTTC
14	TRBJ2-7	TRBV2	.	TRBD1	CASTPGQRSYEQYF	TGTGCCAGCACCCCGGGACAGAGATCCTACGAGCAGTACTTC
13	TRBJ1-1	TRBV9	.	.	CASSAYRESEAFF	TGTGCCAGCAGCGCTTACAGGGAATCTGAAGCTTTCTTT
15	TRBJ2-2	TRBV6-1	.	TRBD1	CASIHGTEGTGELFF	TGTGCCAGCATTCATGGGACAGAAGGCACCGGGGAGCTGTTTTTT
16	TRBJ2-3	TRBV15	.	TRBD1	CATSSAGTGEEDTQYF	TGTGCCACCAGCAGTGCGGGGACAGGGGAGGAAGATACGCAGTATTTT
16	TRBJ1-1	TRBV7-9	.	.	CASSLASGGDGTEAFF	TGTGCCAGCAGCTTGGCATCGGGGGGGGATGGCACTGAAGCTTTCTTT
13	TRBJ2-3	TRBV7-2	.	.	CASIKQLTDTQYF	TGTGCCAGCATAAAGCAATTGACAGATACGCAGTATTTT
14	TRBJ1-5	TRBV10-3	.	TRBD1	CAISVDRGVQPQHF	TGTGCCATCAGTGTGGACAGGGGAGTTCAGCCCCAGCATTTT
16	TRBJ1-3	TRBV9	.	.	CASSPPTEHAGNTIYF	TGTGCCAGCAGCCCCCCGACAGAGCACGCTGGAAACACCATATATTTT
13	TRBJ1-2	TRBV19	.	.	CASSKGNGYGYTF	TGTGCCAGTAGTAAGGGGAACGGCTATGGCTACACCTTC
16	TRBJ1-5	TRBV7-9	few	TRBD1	CASSPTPTGSNQPQHF	TGTGCCAGCAGCCCAACCCCGACAGGGAGCAATCAGCCCCAGCATTTT
11	TRBJ1-1	TRBV19	few	.	CATMRGTEAFF	TGTGCCACTATGCGGGGAACTGAAGCTTTCTTT
17	TRBJ1-2	TRBV28	.	TRBD1	CASFAAGQGAGNYGYTF	TGTGCCAGCTTTGCCGCGGGACAGGGGGCCGGGAACTATGGCTACACCTTC
15	TRBJ2-5	TRBV5-1	.	.	CASSLGTNKQETQYF	TGCGCCAGCAGCTTGGGGACTAATAAACAAGAGACCCAGTACTTC
14	TRBJ1-5	TRBV6-5	once	.	CARPRRYGNQPQHF	TGTGCCCGCCCTCGGAGGTACGGCAATCAGCCCCAGCATTTT
15	TRBJ1-1	TRBV14	.	.	CASSQVFQKRSEAFF	TGTGCCAGCAGCCAAGTATTTCAGAAGAGGTCTGAAGCTTTCTTT
16	TRBJ1-5	TRBV7-9	.	TRBD1	CASSLGTGGSNQPQHF	TGTGCCAGCAGCTTGGGGACAGGGGGAAGCAATCAGCCCCAGCATTTT
15	TRBJ1-1	TRBV7-8	.	.	CASSFRQAVNTEAFF	TGTGCCAGCAGCTTCAGACAGGCGGTCAACACTGAAGCTTTCTTT
17	TRBJ1-4	TRBV2	.	TRBD1	CASTPRDSLRTNEKLFF	TGTGCCAGCACCCCTAGGGACAGCTTAAGAACTAATGAAAAACTGTTTTTT
16	TRBJ2-3	TRBV4-1	.	.	CASSQGSRWYTDTQYF	TGCGCCAGCAGCCAAGGAAGCCGGTGGTACACAGATACGCAGTATTTT
13	TRBJ2-1	TRBV9	once	.	CASSVALANEQFF	TGTGCCAGCAGCGTAGCCTTGGCTAATGAGCAGTTCTTC
12	TRBJ1-2	TRBV2	few	TRBD1	CASQTGGNGYTF	TGTGCCAGCCAGACAGGGGGCAATGGCTACACCTTC